This T cell receptor (beta chain) was sequenced in a study of sequential checkpoint blockade in melanoma. Study-wide context: Randomization was 1:1 between first-line nivolumab→ipilimumab and ipilimumab→nivolumab. After both sequences, patients received maintenance nivolumab.

Treatment of the sample: randomized to nivolumab then ipilimumab (arm A) or the reverse (arm B). Patients had received no earlier DNA-damaging chemotherapy. From thawed PBMCs, live CD3+CD8+ cells negative for CD19 and CD56 were sorted. The CDR3 totals 15 residues. Germline V CDR1 and CDR2: LNHDA, SQIVND (reference sequence). V gave up 3 bases and J gave up 4 bases; unmatched junction bases: 5. Produced via immunoSEQ multiplex PCR; TCRdb's table is partial and in-frame only. This sample has approximately 3,000 clones, with roughly 55% found just once. The sample was CD8+ T cells sorted from blood (inferred from file names), taken from a patient given nivolumab and ipilimumab in sequence. The clonotype comes from a human donor with melanoma. The chain uses TRBV19 and TRBJ2-5, with TRBD2 matching over 10 bases. CDR3 protein: CASSMELAGRETQYF. The CDR3, as DNA: TGTGCCAGTAGTATGGAACTAGCGGGACGAGAGACCCAGTACTTC.